The 32 T cell receptor beta chains reported below all come from one sample, sequenced in a study of beta chain features in type 1 diabetes. TCRB transcripts that were expressed got sequenced, as all of the isolated RNA had been reverse transcribed. The repertoire was sequenced with immunoSEQ multiplex PCR; TCRdb's copy has only in-frame clones and lacks some. The profile shows roughly 500,000 clones, over 9.5% of them singletons. Sequencing used naive CD4+ T cells from blood. The receptors originated from a woman between 18 and 30 years old in good health.

V gene TRBV18 combines with J gene TRBJ2-1, with 7 bases aligning to TRBD2. The CDR3 spans 14 residues. With 3 bases clipped from V and 7 bases from J, the junction kept 6 bases outside the gene matches. Germline lookup yields CDR1 KGHSH and CDR2 LQKENI. DNA of the CDR3: TGTGCCAGCTCACCGGCGGGAGTAGGGAATGAGCAGTTCTTC. Its translation: CASSPAGVGNEQFF.

This clone turned up a few times. Different DNA sequences within this sample yield the same CDR3. The chain combines TRBV7-9 with TRBJ2-5, with 11 bases lining up with TRBD2. The J segment lost 2 bases and the V segment lost 3 bases, leaving 2 bases of the junction unmatched. The CDR3 has 15 residues. Per the germline V gene, CDR1 is SEHNR and CDR2 is FQNEAQ (reference sequence). Here the CDR3 DNA reads TGTGCCAGCAGCTTGCCTAGCGGGGGGCAAGAGACCCAGTACTTC. It specifies CASSLPSGGQETQYF.

The V and J genes are TRBV21-1 and TRBJ2-5; the listed D gene, TRBD1, was not tested against the DNA. TRBV21-1 is a recognized pseudogene. The CDR3 is made up of 17 amino acids. This CDR3 reads CASDIITLGGSSETQYF. CDR3 DNA sequence: TGTGCCAGCGATATTATTACTCTTGGGGGCAGTTCAGAGACCCAGTACTTC.

The chain links TRBV11-2 to TRBJ1-4; possible D gene TRBD1, 5 bases. Deletions cut 0 bases from V and 7 bases from J, with 15 bases between. Germline values: CDR1 SGHAT, CDR2 FQNNGV. The CDR3 contains 16 residues. The chain's CDR3 is CASSLDLWQGSEKLFF. The CDR3 coding sequence is TGTGCCAGCAGCTTAGATCTTTGGCAGGGCAGTGAAAAACTGTTTTTT.

This chain links TRBV14 with TRBJ1-4; no clear D gene. V lost 0 bases and J lost 7, with 12 bases in between. The CDR3 loop spans 15 amino acids. Germline-derived CDR1 and CDR2 are SGHDN and FVKESK. The CDR3 DNA follows: TGTGCCAGCAGCCAAGATAACCGAATCCGTGAAAAACTGTTTTTT. Translation: CASSQDNRIREKLFF.

This clone appeared a few times. In the same sample, other DNA sequences code for this CDR3. The CDR3 bases are TGCGCCAGCAGCTTGGGACTAGCGGGGAGCACAGATACGCAGTATTTT. It specifies CASSLGLAGSTDTQYF. The chain has TRBV5-1 and TRBJ2-3; TRBD2 aligns across 11 bases. Germline loops: CDR1 SGHRS, CDR2 YFSETQ. The CDR3 length is 16 residues. The J segment lost 0 bases and the V segment lost 0 bases, leaving 0 bases of the junction unmatched. The complete variable domain, with remaining parts taken from reference TRBV5-1 and TRBJ2-3, reads KAGVTQTPRYLIKTRGQQVTLSCSPISGHRSVSWYQQTPGQGLQFLFEYFSETQRNKGNFPGRFSGRQFSNSRSEMNVSTLELGDSALYLCASSLGLAGSTDTQYFGPGTRLTVL.

The gene calls are TRBV13 and TRBJ2-7; tentative D call: TRBD1 (6 bases). With 7 bases removed from V and 0 bases from J, the gap between germline ends came to 16 bases. The CDR3 is 15 residues long. The germline V gene has CDR1 PRHDT and CDR2 FYEKMQ (reference sequence). CDR3 in DNA: TGTGCCAGCATCCGGGTGGGGGCGAGCTCCTACGAGCAGTACGTC. Protein product: CASIRVGASSYEQYV.

This clone was recorded a few times. The V call is TRBV7-2, the J call TRBJ2-1; tentatively, D is TRBD1 (5 bases). This CDR3 has 15 residues. Deletions cut 8 bases from V and 9 bases from J, with 23 bases between. Per germline, CDR1 SGHTA and CDR2 FQGNSA. The CDR3 reads CASQTRWQGMGEQFF. CDR3 DNA sequence: TGTGCCAGCCAGACCCGGTGGCAGGGCATGGGTGAGCAGTTCTTC.

This clone has more than one count but fewer than ten. The J gene is TRBJ2-1, the V gene TRBV18, with TRBD1 matching over 10 bases. The CDR3 runs to 15 residues. V lost 4 bases and J lost 6; bases outside the gene matches: 6. Germline V gene lookup returns CDR1 KGHSH and CDR2 LQKENI. This chain's CDR3 is CASSRRDRGFNEQFF. The CDR3 region has the DNA TGTGCCAGCTCACGGCGGGACAGGGGATTCAATGAGCAGTTCTTC.

This clone has only a few counts. The CDR3 coding sequence is TGTGCCAGCAGACCCACAGTAGCAGAAACTGAAGCTTTCTTT. This gives the protein CASRPTVAETEAFF. This chain uses TRBV27 with TRBJ1-1; D is unresolved. The length of the CDR3 is 14 residues. CDR1 and CDR2 from the germline V gene are MNHEY and SMNVEV (reference sequence). V lost 6 bases, J lost 5 bases, and 16 bases lay in between.

This chain connects TRBV7-9 to TRBJ2-7; no firm D call. In germline, CDR1 is SEHNR, CDR2 FQNEAQ (reference sequence). Trimming left V 5 bases short and J 2 bases short, with 13 bases between. This CDR3 is built from 14 residues. CDR3 sequence reads: CASSQKDRTYEQYF. The CDR3 DNA follows: TGTGCCAGCAGCCAAAAGGATCGGACCTACGAGCAGTACTTC. Supplemented by reference TRBV7-9 and TRBJ2-7, the full variable domain reads DTGVSQNPRHKITKRGQNVTFRCDPISEHNRLYWYRQTLGQGPEFLTYFQNEAQLEKSRLLSDRFSAERPKGSFSTLEIQRTEQGDSAMYLCASSQKDRTYEQYFGPGTRLTVT.

There are a few counts of this clone. The rearrangement joins TRBV29-1 to TRBJ1-2, with 7 bases aligning to TRBD1. With V trimmed by 7 bases and J by 1 base, 9 bases remained unmatched. There are 14 residues in the CDR3. The germline V gene encodes CDR1 SQVTM and CDR2 ANQGSEA. This chain's CDR3 is CSAGTVENNYGYTF. CDR3 sequence (DNA): TGCAGCGCCGGGACAGTCGAGAATAACTATGGCTACACCTTC.

The chain couples TRBV27 to TRBJ2-7, with a possible D match to TRBD2 (6 bases). V lost 3 bases and J lost 2, with 14 bases in between. The CDR3 spans 15 residues. From germline, CDR1 is MNHEY and CDR2 SMNVEV (reference sequence). In DNA, the CDR3 is TGTGCCAGCAGTTTGAAGGGGACTCTCCCCTACGAGCAGTACGTC. Translated: CASSLKGTLPYEQYV.

This chain links TRBV5-1 with TRBJ2-3; D uncertain. Germline assignment: CDR1 SGHRS and CDR2 YFSETQ. The V end was cut by 6 bases, the J end by 0 bases, with 14 bases between. This CDR3 spans 15 amino acids. CDR3 region: CASKESVISTDTQYF. As DNA, the CDR3 is TGCGCCAGCAAGGAAAGCGTGATAAGCACAGATACGCAGTATTTT.

This clone occurred a few times. This sample includes further DNA sequences coding for the same CDR3. V and J are TRBV18 and TRBJ1-1; no reliable D call. The CDR3 covers 13 residues. Germline V gene lookup returns CDR1 KGHSH and CDR2 LQKENI. The V and J ends lost 2 bases and 2 bases respectively, with 6 bases between them. The CDR3 bases are TGTGCCAGCTCACCAGGAGGTAACACTGAAGCTTTCTTT. Translating it yields CASSPGGNTEAFF.

The chain carries TRBV28 and TRBJ2-2; D call uncertain. The CDR3 covers 13 residues. Trimming removed 6 bases from V and 5 bases from J, with 10 bases in between. Germline V gene sequence: CDR1 MDHEN, CDR2 SYDVKM. CDR3 in amino acids: CASSIPTTGELFF. CDR3 sequence (DNA): TGTGCCAGCAGCATACCAACGACCGGGGAGCTGTTTTTT.

This clone was recorded a few times. The chain joins TRBV5-4 to TRBJ1-4; unclear D gene. Deletions cut 7 bases from V and 5 bases from J, with 15 bases between. Per the germline V gene, CDR1 is SGHNT and CDR2 is YYREEE (reference sequence). CDR3 length: 14 amino acids. The CDR3 coding sequence is TGTGCCAGCTCTGTCCGCGGTCTCAATGAAAAACTGTTTTTT. Translated: CASSVRGLNEKLFF.

The J gene is TRBJ2-3, the V gene TRBV19; D may be TRBD1 (5 bases). CDR1 is LNHDA, CDR2 SQIVND, per germline (reference sequence). V was trimmed by 5 bases and J by 0 bases, leaving 9 bases between them. CDR3 size: 14 residues. The DNA of the CDR3 is TGTGCCAGTAGTTGGGCAGGGAGCACAGATACGCAGTATTTT. Encoded protein: CASSWAGSTDTQYF.

This clone was seen a few times. The J gene is TRBJ2-3, the V gene TRBV7-9; D may be TRBD1 (5 bases). Between the trimmed V and J ends, which lost 2 bases and 0 bases, there was a span of 9 bases. Germline loops: CDR1 SEHNR, CDR2 FQNEAQ (reference sequence). The CDR3 consists of 15 residues. CDR3 DNA: TGTGCCAGCAGCTTAAGGGGAACTAGCACAGATACGCAGTATTTT. This gives the protein CASSLRGTSTDTQYF.

V gene TRBV4-2 combines with J gene TRBJ2-3; TRBD2 aligns across 10 bases. Losses at the gene ends were 1 base for V and 1 base for J; bases not matched to a gene: 8. CDR1 is LGHNA, CDR2 YNFKEQ, per germline. The CDR3 contains 18 residues. This CDR3 is CASSQGLAGDLGTDTQYF. DNA of the CDR3: TGTGCCAGCAGCCAAGGTCTAGCGGGGGATTTAGGCACAGATACGCAGTATTTT.

V and J are TRBV5-1 and TRBJ2-5; D may be TRBD1 or TRBD2 (5 bases each). CDR1 and CDR2 (germline): SGHRS, YFSETQ. The CDR3 has 13 residues. The germline V and J ends were trimmed by 4 bases and 4 bases, with 11 bases remaining between them. The DNA for the CDR3 is TGCGCCAGCAGCCCCCCAGGGAGAGAGACCCAGTACTTC. Translation gives CASSPPGRETQYF.

This clone appeared a few times. This rearrangement joins TRBV25-1 to TRBJ2-7, with 7 bases lining up with TRBD2. There are 14 residues in the CDR3. Per the germline V gene, CDR1 is MGHDK and CDR2 is SYGVNS. V dropped 2 bases and J dropped 2; count of bases not matched to a gene: 3. In DNA, the CDR3 is TGTGCCAGCAGTGAAACAAGCGGGACCTACGAGCAGTACTTC. Protein: CASSETSGTYEQYF.

This clone was counted between two and nine times. CDR3 in amino acids: CASSFDRELEKLFF. In nucleotides, the CDR3 is TGCGCCAGCAGCTTCGACAGGGAGCTCGAAAAACTGTTTTTT. The chain is built from TRBV5-1 and TRBJ1-4; 7 positions match TRBD1. With V trimmed by 2 bases and J by 8 bases, 6 bases remained unmatched. This CDR3 is built from 14 residues. Germline CDR1 and CDR2: SGHRS and YFSETQ.

This chain connects TRBV30 to TRBJ1-3; D perhaps matches TRBD1 (6 bases). V was cut by 5 bases and J by 0 bases, with 11 bases left in between. Per germline, CDR1 GTSNPN and CDR2 SVGIG (reference sequence). This CDR3 is built from 14 residues. In DNA, the CDR3 is TGTGCCTGGTCAGGGGATAGCTCTGGAAACACCATATATTTT. This encodes CAWSGDSSGNTIYF. Filled out from reference TRBV30 and TRBJ1-3, the complete variable domain reads SQTIHQWPATLVQPVGSPLSLECTVEGTSNPNLYWYRQAAGRGLQLLFYSVGIGQISSEVPQNLSASRPQDRQFILSSKKLLLSDSGFYLCAWSGDSSGNTIYFGEGSWLTVV.

The chain links TRBV5-4 to TRBJ2-5, with 9 bases fitting TRBD2. The germline gives CDR1 SGHNT, CDR2 YYREEE (reference sequence). With V trimmed by 0 bases and J by 5 bases, 8 bases remained unmatched. The CDR3 covers 16 residues. CDR3 in DNA: TGTGCCAGCAGCTTGGGAGCGGGGGGCCCCAGGGAGACCCAGTACTTC. Translated: CASSLGAGGPRETQYF.

This clone has a handful of counts. CDR3 DNA sequence: TGCGCCAGCAGCTTGGCAGGGAGGGGAGGAGAGCAGTACGTC. Protein: CASSLAGRGGEQYV. The V gene is TRBV5-1, the J gene TRBJ2-7; 7 bases fit TRBD2. The CDR3 extends over 14 amino acids. Losses at the gene ends were 0 bases for V and 7 bases for J; bases not matched to a gene: 7. Germline-derived CDR1 and CDR2 are SGHRS and YFSETQ.

Only a few counts were recorded for this clone. The chain has TRBV7-2 and TRBJ2-1, with D possibly matching TRBD2 (5 bases). This CDR3 spans 15 amino acids. Trimming pared 3 bases from V and 0 bases from J, leaving 9 bases between. Germline CDR1 SGHTA, CDR2 FQGNSA. CDR3: CASSFTSSSYNEQFF. In DNA, the CDR3 is TGTGCCAGCAGCTTCACTAGTAGCTCCTACAATGAGCAGTTCTTC.

The V gene is TRBV28, the J gene TRBJ2-5, with D perhaps matching TRBD1 or TRBD2 (5 bases each). The germline CDR1 and CDR2 sequences are MDHEN and SYDVKM. V lost 4 bases and J 5 bases, leaving 11 bases between the germline ends. This CDR3 contains 13 residues. The DNA of the CDR3 is TGTGCCAGCAGTTACGGGGCTGCGGAGACCCAGTACTTC. Translation gives CASSYGAAETQYF.

The chain is built from TRBV2 and TRBJ1-5; 7 nucleotides align to TRBD1. The V segment lost 10 bases and the J segment 4 bases; nucleotides outside the gene matches: 4. CDR1 is SNHLY, CDR2 FYNNEI, per germline. The CDR3 totals 12 residues. Here the CDR3 DNA reads TGTGCCACACGGGACAGTAATCAGCCCCAGCATTTT. As protein: CATRDSNQPQHF.

The rearrangement links TRBV29-1 to TRBJ2-7, with 10 bases identical to TRBD1. The trim removed 4 bases at V and 2 bases at J, leaving 2 bases unmatched. Germline V gives CDR1 SQVTM, CDR2 ANQGSEA. This CDR3 is built from 13 residues. This chain's CDR3 is CSVVGTGAYEQYF. The DNA of the CDR3 is TGCAGCGTTGTAGGGACAGGGGCCTACGAGCAGTACTTC.

J is TRBJ2-1 and V is TRBV7-9, with D unresolved. With 6 bases removed from V and 5 bases from J, the gap between germline ends came to 14 bases. The V gene's germline CDR1 is SEHNR and CDR2 FQNEAQ (reference sequence). The CDR3 length is 14 residues. CDR3 DNA sequence: TGTGCCAGCAGGTTTTTTGGTAGTGACAATGAGCAGTTCTTC. It encodes CASRFFGSDNEQFF.

This clone was seen a handful of times. V and J are TRBV4-3 and TRBJ2-3; TRBD1 matches 7 bases. Per germline, CDR1 LGHNA and CDR2 YSLEER. The V segment lost 4 bases and the J segment 2 bases; nucleotides outside the gene matches: 12. The CDR3 runs to 17 residues. The CDR3 loop is CASSRLAGTANTDTQYF. CDR3 sequence (DNA): TGCGCCAGCAGCCGATTAGCCGGGACAGCCAACACAGATACGCAGTATTTT.